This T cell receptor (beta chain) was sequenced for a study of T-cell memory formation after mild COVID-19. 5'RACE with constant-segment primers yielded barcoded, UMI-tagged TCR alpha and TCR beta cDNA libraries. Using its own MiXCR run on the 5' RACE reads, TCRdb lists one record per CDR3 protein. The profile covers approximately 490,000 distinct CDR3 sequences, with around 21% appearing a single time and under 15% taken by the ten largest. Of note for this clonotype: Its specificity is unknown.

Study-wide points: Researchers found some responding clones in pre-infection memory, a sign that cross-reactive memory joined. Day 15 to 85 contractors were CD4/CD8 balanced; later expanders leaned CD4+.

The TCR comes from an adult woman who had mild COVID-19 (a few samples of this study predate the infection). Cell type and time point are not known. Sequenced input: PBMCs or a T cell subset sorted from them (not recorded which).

CDR3 bases: TGTGCCAGCAGAATGACCGGGACAGAAGAGACCCAGTACTTC. Amino acid sequence: CASRMTGTEETQYF. The rearrangement links TRBV12-3 or TRBV12-4 to TRBJ2-5, with 7 nucleotides matching TRBD1. Trimming took 6 bases from V and 3 from J; bases not matched to a gene: 7. The CDR3 is 14 residues long.